Shown below are 29 T cell receptor beta chains from a single sample sequenced in a study of T-cell memory formation after mild COVID-19. MiXCR, applied by TCRdb to the 5' RACE reads, yields one record per CDR3 protein. The sample has 500,000 to 550,000 distinct CDR3 sequences, roughly 21% seen once. Specimen: PBMCs or a T cell subset sorted from them (not recorded which). These receptors were collected from an adult woman who had mild COVID-19 (a few samples of this study predate the infection). Cell type and time point are not known.

CDR3 region: CATLPLALYGYTF. CDR3 DNA sequence: TGTGCCACCCTACCGTTGGCCCTCTATGGCTACACCTTC. The chain carries TRBV11-2 and TRBJ1-2, with D hard to call. The germline gives CDR1 SGHAT, CDR2 FQNNGV. V shed 10 bases and J shed 4 bases, with 16 bases lying between them. The CDR3 contains 13 residues. The entire variable domain, with the rest obtained from reference TRBV11-2 and TRBJ1-2, is as follows: EAGVAQSPRYKIIEKRQSVAFWCNPISGHATLYWYQQILGQGPKLLIQFQNNGVVDDSQLPKDRFSAERLKGVDSTLKIQPAKLEDSAVYLCATLPLALYGYTFGSGTRLTVV.

The table lists this clonotype with a few counts. The rearrangement uses TRBV14 and TRBJ1-2; 10 nucleotides agree with TRBD1. CDR3 size: 16 residues. CDR1 SGHDN and CDR2 FVKESK come from the germline V gene. With 2 bases clipped from V and 7 bases from J, the junction kept 10 bases outside the gene matches. For the CDR3, the DNA is TGTGCCAGCAGCCAAACCAAGACAGGGGGCATTCGTGGCTACACCTTC. Translation gives CASSQTKTGGIRGYTF.

This chain joins TRBV6-5 and TRBJ2-7, with TRBD1 matching over 7 bases. The CDR3 is made up of 13 amino acids. Unmatched junction bases numbered 4, after V lost 7 bases and J lost 1 base. CDR1 MNHEY and CDR2 SVGAGI come from the germline V gene. The CDR3 region has the DNA TGTGCCAGCACAACAGGGGTGTCCTACGAGCAGTACTTC. This translates into CASTTGVSYEQYF.

J is TRBJ2-1 and V is TRBV5-5; 8 bases are a match to TRBD2. The CDR3 consists of 17 residues. Germline V gene lookup returns CDR1 SGHKS and CDR2 YYEKEE (reference sequence). V lost 1 base, J lost 4 bases, and 10 bases stayed unmatched. The CDR3 DNA reads as TGTGCCAGCAGCTTGACCACAGGGCGGGAGGTTTACAATGAGCAGTTCTTC. This translates into CASSLTTGREVYNEQFF.

The chain employs TRBV7-9 and TRBJ2-1, with D perhaps matching TRBD2 (5 bases). There are 12 residues in the CDR3. The V end was cut by 5 bases, the J end by 8 bases, with 10 bases between. Looked up from germline, CDR1 is SEHNR and CDR2 is FQNEAQ (reference sequence). The CDR3 DNA reads TGTGCCAGCAGCGTCGAGGGTTATGAGCAGTTCTTC. This translates into CASSVEGYEQFF.

The gene calls are TRBV3-1 and TRBJ1-2; D might be TRBD1 (5 bases). The germline CDR1 and CDR2 sequences are LGHDT and YNNKEL (reference sequence). The ends were cut back, 0 bases at V and 4 bases at J, with 9 bases in the middle. The CDR3 is made up of 14 amino acids. The CDR3 region has the DNA TGTGCCAGCAGCCAAGAAGGGGATTTCTATGGCTACACCTTC. Its protein is CASSQEGDFYGYTF.

V gene TRBV4-2 combines with J gene TRBJ2-7; D is undetermined. The CDR3 has 14 amino acids. V gave up 3 bases and J gave up 4 bases, with 13 bases separating them. Germline V gives CDR1 LGHNA, CDR2 YNFKEQ. The CDR3 nucleotides are TGTGCCAGCAGCCAGGAACGTTCGGCTTACGAGCAGTACTTC. Protein product: CASSQERSAYEQYF.

This clonotype has more than one count but fewer than ten. J is TRBJ2-5 and V is TRBV27; D ambiguous. V lost 5 bases to trimming and J lost 2 bases, with 15 bases between them. Germline V gives CDR1 MNHEY, CDR2 SMNVEV (reference sequence). The CDR3 length is 15 residues. The CDR3, as DNA: TGTGCCAGCAGTCCCAACGCAGGCTGGCAAGAGACCCAGTACTTC. The encoded protein is CASSPNAGWQETQYF.

J is TRBJ2-2 and V is TRBV7-3; no clear D gene. V lost 5 bases and J lost 4, with 8 bases in between. Germline CDR1 SGHTA, CDR2 FQGTGA. The CDR3 runs 13 residues. This chain's CDR3 is CASSQSRTGELFF. For the CDR3, the DNA is TGTGCCAGCAGCCAGAGTCGCACCGGGGAGCTGTTTTTT.

This clonotype was observed a handful of times. This chain uses TRBV28 with TRBJ2-7; TRBD1 matches 9 bases. Germline CDR1 is MDHEN and CDR2 is SYDVKM. The CDR3 spans 16 residues. Trimming removed 6 bases from V and 0 bases from J; junction bases left unmatched: 9. CDR3 sequence: CASSSGTGTYSYEQYF. The CDR3 coding sequence is TGTGCCAGCAGCTCTGGGACAGGGACATACTCCTACGAGCAGTACTTC.

The gene calls are TRBV10-3 and TRBJ2-3; 12 bases align to TRBD2. With 6 bases clipped from V and 4 bases from J, the junction kept 5 bases outside the gene matches. Germline V CDR1 and CDR2: ENHRY, SYGVKD. CDR3 length equals 15 residues. The CDR3 loop reads CAIRAGTSGSDTQYF. DNA for the CDR3: TGTGCCATCAGAGCCGGGACTAGCGGGTCAGATACGCAGTATTTT.

This clonotype was observed a handful of times. The chain combines TRBV6-1 with TRBJ2-1, with D perhaps TRBD2 (5 bases). This CDR3 contains 14 residues. Germline V gene data show CDR1 as MNHNS and CDR2 as SASEGT. V dropped 2 bases and J dropped 4 bases, with 9 bases sitting between them. Written as DNA, the CDR3 is TGTGCCAGCAGTGAAAAGAGGGCATACAATGAGCAGTTCTTC. Translating it yields CASSEKRAYNEQFF.

The rearrangement joins TRBV20-1 to TRBJ1-5; no firm D call. The germline V gene encodes CDR1 DFQATT and CDR2 SNEGSKA (reference sequence). The CDR3 spans 15 residues. Trimming cost V 3 bases and J 0 bases, with 12 bases left between them. CDR3 sequence: CSASLGQYSNQPQHF. CDR3 sequence (DNA): TGCAGTGCTAGTCTGGGTCAGTATAGCAATCAGCCCCAGCATTTT.

This clonotype came up a few times. The chain links TRBV9 to TRBJ1-2; D call uncertain. V shed 3 bases and J shed 5 bases, with 17 bases lying between them. Germline CDR1 and CDR2: SGDLS and YYNGEE. CDR3 length: 15 residues. The CDR3 spells CASSADHSGEYGYTF. CDR3 bases: TGTGCCAGCAGCGCCGACCACTCGGGAGAATATGGCTACACCTTC.

This clonotype was counted only a few times. This chain links TRBV10-3 with TRBJ2-4; no firm D call. Trimming left V 3 bases short and J 9 bases short, with 15 bases between. The V gene's germline CDR1 is ENHRY and CDR2 SYGVKD. The CDR3 is 14 residues long. DNA of the CDR3: TGTGCCATCAGTGAAGAGGTTTCCCTGGGCATTCAGTACTTC. This sequence encodes CAISEEVSLGIQYF.

The chain employs TRBV20-1 and TRBJ1-1; 7 bases match TRBD1. Germline loops: CDR1 DFQATT, CDR2 SNEGSKA (reference sequence). V lost 4 bases to trimming and J lost 5 bases; unmatched junction nucleotides: 13. The CDR3 is 15 residues long. The chain's CDR3 is CSAKTRDRGWTEAFF. The CDR3 nucleotides are TGCAGTGCTAAGACCCGGGACAGAGGATGGACTGAAGCTTTCTTT.

This clonotype was counted only a few times. The J gene is TRBJ2-7, the V gene TRBV7-6; D remains ambiguous. Germline loops: CDR1 SGHVS, CDR2 FNYEAQ. The CDR3 is 12 amino acids. The ends were cut back, 5 bases at V and 6 bases at J, with 11 bases in the middle. The CDR3 bases are TGTGCCAGCAGCCCCCTCGGGCGCGAGCAGTACTTC. The encoded protein is CASSPLGREQYF.

A few counts support this clonotype. The V gene is TRBV15, the J gene TRBJ2-5; TRBD2 aligns across 8 bases. In germline, CDR1 is LNHNV, CDR2 YYDKDF (reference sequence). CDR3 size: 18 residues. V trimming: 0 bases; J trimming: 4 bases; junction bases outside the gene matches: 13. The CDR3 nucleotides are TGTGCCACCAGCAGAGATGGTCGGCTAGCGGGCCGGGGAGAGACCCAGTACTTC. Translating gives CATSRDGRLAGRGETQYF.

This chain connects TRBV6-5 to TRBJ2-5; 10 bases line up with TRBD1. J gave up 2 bases and V 5 bases, and 8 bases lay outside the gene matches. This CDR3 has 16 residues. Germline CDR1 reads MNHEY; CDR2 reads SVGAGI. The CDR3 region has the DNA TGTGCCAGCAGTCCCCTCGGGACAGGGGCACAAGAGACCCAGTACTTC. This codes for CASSPLGTGAQETQYF.

The V and J genes are TRBV6-1 and TRBJ1-6; no clear D. Deletions cut 2 bases from V and 9 bases from J, with 14 bases between. The CDR3 totals 15 residues. Per germline, CDR1 MNHNS and CDR2 SASEGT. Written as DNA, the CDR3 is TGTGCCAGCAGTGAATCGACGGGATTGATTTCACCCCTCCACTTT. This codes for CASSESTGLISPLHF.

The chain carries TRBV12-3 or TRBV12-4 and TRBJ1-5; no clear D gene. Deletions cut 6 bases from V and 7 bases from J, with 10 bases between. This CDR3 is built from 12 residues. Here the CDR3 reads CASRRGRQPQHF. In DNA form, the CDR3 reads TGTGCCAGCAGACGAGGGCGGCAGCCCCAGCATTTT.

In its sample, this clonotype was seen many times. The chain has TRBV14 and TRBJ2-5; D unclear. The V end was cut by 5 bases, the J end by 5 bases, with 9 bases between. CDR1 SGHDN and CDR2 FVKESK come from the germline V gene. This CDR3 contains 12 residues. The DNA of the CDR3 is TGTGCCAGCAGCTCGGAAAGGGAGACCCAGTACTTC. As protein: CASSSERETQYF.

A few counts support this clonotype. The J gene is TRBJ1-6, the V gene TRBV30, with TRBD1 as a possible D gene (5 bases). The CDR3 has 16 amino acids. V was pared by 3 bases and J by 7 bases, with 19 bases between. Germline CDR1 and CDR2: GTSNPN and SVGIG (reference sequence). The CDR3 here is CAWREGPSTGNSPLHF. The DNA of the CDR3 is TGTGCCTGGAGGGAGGGACCCTCAACGGGGAATTCACCCCTCCACTTT.

V gene TRBV12-3 or TRBV12-4 combines with J gene TRBJ2-5, with 11 positions matching TRBD2. The junction had 19 bases not matched to a gene; V was cut back by 5 bases and J by 5 bases. The CDR3 totals 19 residues. The CDR3 nucleotides read TGTGCCAGCAGTGTTGCGGTCGTGACTAGCGGGACGGAGGGGGAGACCCAGTACTTC. It is translated as CASSVAVVTSGTEGETQYF.

This sequence joins TRBV6-5 and TRBJ2-1; TRBD2 aligns across 9 bases. The CDR3 is made up of 14 amino acids. Germline CDR1 is MNHEY and CDR2 is SVGAGI. After removal of 6 bases from V and 5 bases from J, the junction contained 5 bases not matched to a gene. The CDR3 loop is CASRGAGGNNEQFF. CDR3 DNA sequence: TGTGCCAGCAGAGGGGCGGGGGGGAACAATGAGCAGTTCTTC.

The V gene is TRBV2, the J gene TRBJ2-5, with 9 bases lining up with TRBD2. The CDR3 spans 20 residues. CDR1 is SNHLY and CDR2 is FYNNEI in the germline V gene. Trimming took 3 bases from V and 1 from J; bases not matched to a gene: 18. The CDR3 reads CASSDGLREGRKKVQETQYF. The CDR3 DNA follows: TGTGCCAGCAGTGACGGGCTGCGGGAGGGTCGAAAAAAGGTCCAAGAGACCCAGTACTTC.

Regarding this clonotype: A much larger clone is a single base away; this may be a read error. The chain has TRBV12-3 or TRBV12-4 and TRBJ2-3, with 9 bases identical to TRBD1. The CDR3 sequence is 14 residues long. V shed 4 bases and J 4 bases; nucleotides not matched to a gene: 3. The CDR3 DNA reads as TGTGCCAGCAGTTGGGGACAGGGCCCAGATACGCAGTATTTT. Translating it yields CASSWGQGPDTQYF.

This clonotype was detected only a few times. The V call is TRBV12-3 or TRBV12-4, the J call TRBJ1-2, with a tentative D call TRBD1 (6 bases). The V end was cut by 6 bases, the J end by 4 bases, with 18 bases between. CDR3 length: 15 amino acids. The CDR3 DNA is TGTGCCAGCAGCCGCAGACAGGTCTCCGGCTATGGCTACACCTTC. This sequence encodes CASSRRQVSGYGYTF.

This clonotype has more than one count but fewer than ten. The chain links TRBV6-6 to TRBJ2-2, with 9 nucleotides matching TRBD1. The trim removed 5 bases at V and 0 bases at J, leaving 4 bases unmatched. The CDR3 consists of 16 residues. Germline V lookup: CDR1 MNHNY, CDR2 SVGAGI (reference sequence). DNA of the CDR3: TGTGCCAGCAGTCCGGGACAGGGATCGAACACCGGGGAGCTGTTTTTT. Its translation: CASSPGQGSNTGELFF.